Below, one T cell receptor beta chain is given with its context. This sample stems from a study of blood T cell repertoires in COVID-19. Study in general: Donors in the United States, Italy and Spain gave samples during acute or convalescent COVID-19. In each case, the material was cDNA or gDNA derived from T cells, B-cell-depleted T cells, or PBMCs.

As handled by the study authors: Reference gene primer amplification gave estimated nucleated cell counts. Repertoires were generated with immunoSEQ multiplex PCR, while TCRdb's copy carries only in-frame clones and drops some. That table gives V, J and clone size, and the DNA gave D and trimming. The sample includes about 40,000 clones, around 87% of them seen just once. The V gene lost 4 bases and the J gene lost 3 bases, with 13 bases spanning the gap. Germline values: CDR1 GTSNPN, CDR2 SVGIG (reference sequence). This CDR3 has 14 amino acids. The chain combines TRBV30 with TRBJ1-5; unclear D gene. The receptor was isolated from a man between 45 and 60 years old in a cohort sampled during active COVID-19. Sequenced sample: peripheral blood. DNA for the CDR3: TGTGCCTGGAACCCCGGTATTTCCAATCAGCCCCAGCATTTT. This codes for CAWNPGISNQPQHF. The variable domain in full, with the rest retrieved from reference TRBV30 and TRBJ1-5, is SQTIHQWPATLVQPVGSPLSLECTVEGTSNPNLYWYRQAAGRGLQLLFYSVGIGQISSEVPQNLSASRPQDRQFILSSKKLLLSDSGFYLCAWNPGISNQPQHFGDGTRLSIL.